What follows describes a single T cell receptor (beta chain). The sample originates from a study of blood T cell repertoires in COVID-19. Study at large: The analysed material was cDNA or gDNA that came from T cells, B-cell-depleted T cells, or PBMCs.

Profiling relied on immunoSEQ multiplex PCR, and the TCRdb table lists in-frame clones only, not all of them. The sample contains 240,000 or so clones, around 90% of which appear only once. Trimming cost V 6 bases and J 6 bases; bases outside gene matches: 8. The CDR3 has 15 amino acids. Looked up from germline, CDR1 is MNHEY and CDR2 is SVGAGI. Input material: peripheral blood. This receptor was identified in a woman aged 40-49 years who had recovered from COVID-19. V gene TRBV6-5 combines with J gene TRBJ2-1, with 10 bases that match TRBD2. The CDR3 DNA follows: TGTGCCAGCAGCATTGGGGTAGCGGGAGGCAATGAGCAGTTCTTC. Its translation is CASSIGVAGGNEQFF.